This T cell receptor beta chain was recovered during a study of T-cell reconstitution after alpha-beta-depleted transplantation in children. The library targeted TCRbeta and was prepared with unique molecular identifiers. TCRdb processed the PCR reads anew with MiXCR; each CDR3 protein has one entry. The data contain about 360,000 distinct CDR3 sequences, approximately 12% of them singletons. This clonotype appeared many times. V lost 0 bases and J lost 7, with 16 bases in between. The germline V gene has CDR1 SEHNR and CDR2 FQNEAQ (reference sequence). The CDR3 runs 15 residues. The chain uses TRBV7-9 and TRBJ2-7; no clear D gene. The TCR originated in a human donor who donated a stem cell graft to a child with Fanconi anemia. Sequenced here: PBMCs, sampled from the stem cell graft. The CDR3 here is CASSLANGPTGEQYF. The CDR3 coding sequence is TGTGCCAGCAGCTTAGCTAATGGACCTACCGGGGAGCAGTACTTC. The whole variable domain, filled in from reference TRBV7-9 and TRBJ2-7, reads DTGVSQNPRHKITKRGQNVTFRCDPISEHNRLYWYRQTLGQGPEFLTYFQNEAQLEKSRLLSDRFSAERPKGSFSTLEIQRTEQGDSAMYLCASSLANGPTGEQYFGPGTRLTVT.